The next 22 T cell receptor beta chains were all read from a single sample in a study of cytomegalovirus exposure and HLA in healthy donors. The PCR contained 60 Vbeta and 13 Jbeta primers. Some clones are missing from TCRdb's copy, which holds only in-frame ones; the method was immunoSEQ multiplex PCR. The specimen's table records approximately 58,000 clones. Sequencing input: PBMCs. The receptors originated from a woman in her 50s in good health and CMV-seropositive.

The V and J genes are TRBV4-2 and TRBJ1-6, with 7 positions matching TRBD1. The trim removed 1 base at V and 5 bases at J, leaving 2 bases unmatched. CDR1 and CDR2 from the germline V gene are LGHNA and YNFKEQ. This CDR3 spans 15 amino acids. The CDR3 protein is CASSQAGGDNSPLHF. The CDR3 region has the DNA TGTGCCAGCAGCCAAGCAGGGGGAGATAATTCACCCCTCCACTTT.

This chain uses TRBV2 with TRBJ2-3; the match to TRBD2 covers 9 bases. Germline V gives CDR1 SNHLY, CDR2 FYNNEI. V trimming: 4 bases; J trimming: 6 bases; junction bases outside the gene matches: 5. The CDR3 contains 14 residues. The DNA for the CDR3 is TGTGCCAGCAGTGTAGCGGGGGCAGGGGATACGCAGTATTTT. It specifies CASSVAGAGDTQYF.

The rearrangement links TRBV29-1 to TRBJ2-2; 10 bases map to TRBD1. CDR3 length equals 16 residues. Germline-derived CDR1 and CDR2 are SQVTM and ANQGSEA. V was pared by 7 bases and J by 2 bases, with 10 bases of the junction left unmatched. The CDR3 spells CSAGGGTGENTGELFF. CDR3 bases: TGCAGCGCCGGAGGGGGGACAGGGGAAAACACCGGGGAGCTGTTTTTT.

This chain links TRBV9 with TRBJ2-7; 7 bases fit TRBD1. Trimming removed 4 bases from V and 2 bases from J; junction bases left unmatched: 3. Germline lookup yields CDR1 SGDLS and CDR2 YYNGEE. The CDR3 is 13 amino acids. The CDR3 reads CASSSQGAYEQYF. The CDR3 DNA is TGTGCCAGCAGCTCCCAGGGGGCCTACGAGCAGTACTTC.

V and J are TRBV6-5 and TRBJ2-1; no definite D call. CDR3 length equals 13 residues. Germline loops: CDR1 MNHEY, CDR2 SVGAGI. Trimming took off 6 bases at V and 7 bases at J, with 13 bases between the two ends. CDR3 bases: TGTGCCAGCAGCACCTCCCACGGGAATGAGCAGTTCTTC. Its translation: CASSTSHGNEQFF.

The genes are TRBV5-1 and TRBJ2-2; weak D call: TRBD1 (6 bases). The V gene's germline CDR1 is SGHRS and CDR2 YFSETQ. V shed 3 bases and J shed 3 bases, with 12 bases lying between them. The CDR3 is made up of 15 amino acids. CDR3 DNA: TGCGCCAGCAGCTCCGGGACACAATACACCGGGGAGCTGTTTTTT. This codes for CASSSGTQYTGELFF.

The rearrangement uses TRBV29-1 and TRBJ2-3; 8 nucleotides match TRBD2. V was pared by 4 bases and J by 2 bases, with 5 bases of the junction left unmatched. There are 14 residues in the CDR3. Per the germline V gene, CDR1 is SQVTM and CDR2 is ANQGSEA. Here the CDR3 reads CSVGVAGLTDTQYF. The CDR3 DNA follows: TGCAGCGTTGGGGTAGCGGGGCTCACAGATACGCAGTATTTT.

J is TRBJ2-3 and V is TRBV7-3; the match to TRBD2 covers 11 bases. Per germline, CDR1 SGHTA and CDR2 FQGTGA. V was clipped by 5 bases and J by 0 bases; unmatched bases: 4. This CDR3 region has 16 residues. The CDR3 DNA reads TGTGCCAGCAGCCAAGGGACTAGCGGTAGCACAGATACGCAGTATTTT. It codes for CASSQGTSGSTDTQYF.

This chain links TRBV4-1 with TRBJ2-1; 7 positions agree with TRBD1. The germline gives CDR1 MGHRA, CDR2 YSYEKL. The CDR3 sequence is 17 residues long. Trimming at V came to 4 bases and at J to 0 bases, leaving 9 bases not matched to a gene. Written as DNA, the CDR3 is TGCGCCAGCAGCCGAGGCAAAAACAGGGGCTCCTACAATGAGCAGTTCTTC. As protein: CASSRGKNRGSYNEQFF.

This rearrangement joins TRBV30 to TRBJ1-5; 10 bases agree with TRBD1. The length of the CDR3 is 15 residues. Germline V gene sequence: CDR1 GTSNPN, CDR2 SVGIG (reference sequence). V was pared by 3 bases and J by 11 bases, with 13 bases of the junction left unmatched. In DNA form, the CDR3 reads TGTGCCTGGAGGCCTGGGACAGGGGCCGCCACAGCCCAGCATTTT. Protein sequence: CAWRPGTGAATAQHF.

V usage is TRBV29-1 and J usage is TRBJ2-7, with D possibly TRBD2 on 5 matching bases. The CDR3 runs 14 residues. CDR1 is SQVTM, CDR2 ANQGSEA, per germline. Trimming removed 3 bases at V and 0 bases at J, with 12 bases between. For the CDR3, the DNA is TGCAGCGTTGATCGCGGCGGGTCCTCCTACGAGCAGTACTTC. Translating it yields CSVDRGGSSYEQYF.

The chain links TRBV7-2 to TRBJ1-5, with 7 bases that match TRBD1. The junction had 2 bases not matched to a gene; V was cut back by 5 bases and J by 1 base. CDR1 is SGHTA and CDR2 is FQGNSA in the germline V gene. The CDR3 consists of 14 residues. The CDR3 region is CASSRGRSNQPQHF. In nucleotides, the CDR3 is TGTGCCAGCAGCAGGGGGCGAAGCAATCAGCCCCAGCATTTT.

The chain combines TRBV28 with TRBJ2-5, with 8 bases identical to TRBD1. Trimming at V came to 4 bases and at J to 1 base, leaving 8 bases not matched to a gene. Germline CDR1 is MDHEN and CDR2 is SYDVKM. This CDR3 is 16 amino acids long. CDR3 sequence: CASSWPRTGFQETQYF. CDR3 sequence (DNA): TGTGCCAGCAGTTGGCCCCGGACAGGGTTCCAAGAGACCCAGTACTTC. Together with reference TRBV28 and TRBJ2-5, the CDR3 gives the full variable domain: DVKVTQSSRYLVKRTGEKVFLECVQDMDHENMFWYRQDPGLGLRLIYFSYDVKMKEKGDIPEGYSVSREKKERFSLILESASTNQTSMYLCASSWPRTGFQETQYFGPGTRLLVL.

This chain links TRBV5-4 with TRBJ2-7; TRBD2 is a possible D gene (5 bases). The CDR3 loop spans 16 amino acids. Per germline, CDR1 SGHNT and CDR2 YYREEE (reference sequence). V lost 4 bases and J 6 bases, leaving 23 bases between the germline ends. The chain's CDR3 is CASSKGPSSSLGEQYF. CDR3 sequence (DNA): TGTGCCAGCAGCAAAGGACCGTCTAGCAGTCTCGGCGAGCAGTACTTC.

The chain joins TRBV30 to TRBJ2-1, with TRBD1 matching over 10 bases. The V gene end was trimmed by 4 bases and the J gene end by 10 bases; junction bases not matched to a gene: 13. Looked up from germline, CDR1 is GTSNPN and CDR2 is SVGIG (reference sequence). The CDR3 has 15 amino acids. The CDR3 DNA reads TGTGCCTGGACTCACGACACGACAGGGGGCACGGAGCAGTTCTTC. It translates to CAWTHDTTGGTEQFF.

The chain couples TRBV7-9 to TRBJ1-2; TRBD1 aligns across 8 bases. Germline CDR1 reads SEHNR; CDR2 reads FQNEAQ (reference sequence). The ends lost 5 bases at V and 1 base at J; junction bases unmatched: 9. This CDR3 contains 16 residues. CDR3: CASSAGWDRNNYGYTF. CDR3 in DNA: TGTGCCAGCAGCGCCGGCTGGGACAGGAATAACTATGGCTACACCTTC.

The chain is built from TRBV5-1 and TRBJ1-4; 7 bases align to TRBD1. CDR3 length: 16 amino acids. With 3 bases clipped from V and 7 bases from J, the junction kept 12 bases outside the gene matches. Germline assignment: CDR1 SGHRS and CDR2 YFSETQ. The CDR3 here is CASSYETGRKGEKLFF. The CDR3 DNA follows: TGCGCCAGCAGCTACGAGACAGGGCGTAAGGGTGAAAAACTGTTTTTT.

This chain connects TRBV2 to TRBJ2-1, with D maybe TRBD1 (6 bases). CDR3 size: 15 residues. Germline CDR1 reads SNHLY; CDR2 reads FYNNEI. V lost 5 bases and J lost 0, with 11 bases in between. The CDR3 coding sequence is TGTGCCAGCAGTCAGACAGGTAGCTCCTACAATGAGCAGTTCTTC. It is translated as CASSQTGSSYNEQFF. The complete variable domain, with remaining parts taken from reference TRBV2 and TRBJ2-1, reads EPEVTQTPSHQVTQMGQEVILRCVPISNHLYFYWYRQILGQKVEFLVSFYNNEISEKSEIFDDQFSVERPDGSNFTLKIRSTKLEDSAMYFCASSQTGSSYNEQFFGPGTRLTVL.

CDR3 sequence: CASSGGQVSNQPQHF. CDR3 nucleotides: TGTGCCAGCAGCGGCGGACAGGTTAGCAATCAGCCCCAGCATTTT. J is TRBJ1-5 and V is TRBV2; 7 bases align to TRBD1. Germline CDR1 and CDR2: SNHLY and FYNNEI. The V gene end was trimmed by 6 bases and the J gene end by 0 bases; junction bases not matched to a gene: 5. CDR3 length: 15 amino acids.

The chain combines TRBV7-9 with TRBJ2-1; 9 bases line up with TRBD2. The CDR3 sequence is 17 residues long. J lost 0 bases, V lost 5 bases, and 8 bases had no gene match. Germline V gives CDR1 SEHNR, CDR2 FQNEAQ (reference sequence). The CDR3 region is CASSPGRLAASYNEQFF. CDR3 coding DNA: TGTGCCAGCAGCCCCGGGAGACTAGCGGCCTCCTACAATGAGCAGTTCTTC.

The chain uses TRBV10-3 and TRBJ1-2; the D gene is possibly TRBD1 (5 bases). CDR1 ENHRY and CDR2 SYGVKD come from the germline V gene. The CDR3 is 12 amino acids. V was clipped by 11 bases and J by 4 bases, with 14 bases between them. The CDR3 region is CASQGRAYGYTF. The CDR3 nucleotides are TGTGCCTCGCAGGGCAGGGCCTATGGCTACACCTTC.

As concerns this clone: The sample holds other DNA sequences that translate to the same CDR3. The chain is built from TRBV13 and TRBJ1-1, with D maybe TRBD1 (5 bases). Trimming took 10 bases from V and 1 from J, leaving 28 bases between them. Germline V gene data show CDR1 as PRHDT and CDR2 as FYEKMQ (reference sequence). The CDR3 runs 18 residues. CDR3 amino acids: CATSQGGGWFPQNTEAFF. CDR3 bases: TGTGCCACTAGTCAGGGAGGAGGATGGTTCCCTCAGAACACTGAAGCTTTCTTT.